The TCR beta chain under discussion was sequenced for a study of cytomegalovirus exposure and HLA in healthy donors. PCR primers comprised 60 Vbeta and 13 Jbeta primers. Here immunoSEQ multiplex PCR was the method, and the copy in TCRdb shows in-frame clones only, minus some. The sample holds roughly 100,000 clones; around 75% are singletons and the top ten take roughly 11%. This CDR3 spans 13 amino acids. CDR1 is MDHEN and CDR2 is SYDVKM in the germline V gene. V lost 3 bases, J lost 6 bases, and 8 bases lay in between. Sequencing was carried out using PBMCs. The receptor comes from a man between 18 and 29 years old in good health and CMV-seropositive. V is TRBV28 and J is TRBJ1-4; D perhaps matches TRBD1 (5 bases). The CDR3 protein is CASSLAGYEKLFF. In nucleotides, the CDR3 is TGTGCCAGCAGTTTGGCAGGGTATGAAAAACTGTTTTTT.